This is a list of T cell receptor beta chains from one sample in a study of Ad26.COV2.S vaccination and SARS-CoV-2 variants. Clones were sequenced by immunoSEQ multiplex PCR, and TCRdb holds only the in-frame ones, with some missing. The sample shows about 350,000 clones, about 88% of them seen only once. Sequenced material: peripheral blood, taken in a trial of Ad26.COV2.S vaccine versus placebo. The receptors originated from a person aged 18-60 years who received the Ad26.COV2.S COVID-19 vaccine or a placebo. Each CDR3 is given with its conserved first and last residue. D genes are given only for firm matches.

TRBD1 TRBJ2-3 TRBV19 CASSVTGVRDTQYF TGTGCCAGTAGTGTCACAGGGGTCAGAGATACGCAGTATTTT
- TRBJ1-1 TRBV19 CASSISGGSNTEAFF TGTGCCAGTAGTATCAGTGGGGGCTCGAACACTGAAGCTTTCTTT
- TRBJ2-7 TRBV28 CASNLRDGSSYEQYF TGTGCCAGCAACCTCCGGGACGGAAGCTCCTACGAGCAGTACTTC
- TRBJ2-7 TRBV19 CASSIRSGFHEQYF TGTGCCAGTAGTATTAGGTCAGGGTTCCACGAGCAGTACTTC
- TRBJ2-1 TRBV11-3 CASSSSRAGIGSSYNEQFF TGTGCCAGCAGCTCAAGCCGGGCCGGAATTGGAAGCTCCTACAATGAGCAGTTCTTC
- TRBJ2-1 TRBV2 CASGEQGGFYNEQFF TGTGCCAGCGGGGAACAGGGAGGGTTCTACAATGAGCAGTTCTTC
- TRBJ1-1 TRBV6-2/TRBV6-3 CASSIPRGEAFF TGTGCCAGCAGTATCCCGAGGGGCGAAGCTTTCTTT
- TRBJ1-1 TRBV30 CAWSVARTDTEAFF TGTGCCTGGAGTGTAGCCAGGACCGACACTGAAGCTTTCTTT
- TRBJ1-5 TRBV6-6 CASSSHESQPQHF TGTGCCAGCAGTTCCCACGAAAGTCAGCCCCAGCATTTT
- TRBJ1-2 TRBV6-6 CAGRQNYGYTF TGTGCCGGAAGACAGAACTATGGCTACACCTTC
- TRBJ1-1 TRBV5-4 CASSHPVGENTEAFF TGTGCCAGCAGCCACCCTGTAGGGGAGAACACTGAAGCTTTCTTT
TRBD1 TRBJ2-1 TRBV19 CASSIGTGTYNEQFF TGTGCCAGTAGTATCGGGACAGGGACCTACAATGAGCAGTTCTTC
- TRBJ1-1 TRBV4-2 CASSQDQQAQSAFF TGTGCCAGCAGCCAAGATCAACAGGCCCAGTCAGCTTTCTTT
TRBD1 TRBJ2-4 TRBV5-5 CASSLGTELAKNIQYF TGTGCCAGCAGCCTAGGGACAGAGCTAGCCAAAAACATTCAGTACTTC
- TRBJ2-7 TRBV4-3 CASSQGIADSSYEQYF TGCGCCAGCAGCCAAGGGATAGCGGATAGCTCCTACGAGCAGTACTTC
TRBD2 TRBJ2-2 TRBV7-3 CASSLIPGGVSNTGELFF TGTGCCAGCAGCTTAATACCCGGGGGGGTGTCGAACACCGGGGAGCTGTTTTTT
- TRBJ1-6 TRBV28 CASRRALNSPLHF TGTGCCAGCAGGAGGGCGCTAAATTCACCCCTCCACTTT
- TRBJ1-2 TRBV28 CASSPAGGGYTF TGTGCCAGCAGTCCTGCCGGCGGAGGCTACACCTTC
TRBD2 TRBJ2-3 TRBV30 CALAITGGSDTQYF TGTGCCCTGGCCATAACGGGAGGGTCAGATACGCAGTATTTT
TRBD2 TRBJ2-3 TRBV19 CASSIIAGDTQYF TGTGCCAGTAGTATCATAGCGGGGGATACGCAGTATTTT
TRBD1 TRBJ2-5 TRBV19 CASSINTGVPQYF TGTGCCAGTAGTATCAATACAGGGGTTCCCCAGTACTTC
- TRBJ2-1 TRBV5-1 CASSLIEGSSYNEQFF TGCGCCAGCAGCTTGATAGAGGGTAGCTCCTACAATGAGCAGTTCTTC